Sequencing of this T cell receptor (beta chain) was carried out in a study of cytomegalovirus exposure and HLA in healthy donors. Notes on the study in general: Most of the CMV-associated TCR beta chains (in a later analysis) appeared to be HLA-restricted.

PCR primers comprised 60 Vbeta and 13 Jbeta primers. Using immunoSEQ multiplex PCR, the repertoire was profiled, and TCRdb retains in-frame clones only, with some absent. The sample lists roughly 130,000 clones, roughly 80% occurring once. This clone was counted only a few times. The target antigen is unknown. J was trimmed by 5 bases and V by 5 bases; bases with no gene match: 9. The CDR3 runs 16 residues. Germline V gene lookup returns CDR1 SGHTA and CDR2 FQGTGA. The material sequenced was PBMCs. The chain uses TRBV7-3 and TRBJ2-2, with 9 bases matching TRBD2. The receptor's source is a woman between 50 and 59 years old in good health and CMV-seropositive. CDR3 residues: CASSPKASGATGELFF. CDR3 sequence (DNA): TGTGCCAGCAGCCCTAAGGCTAGCGGGGCGACCGGGGAGCTGTTTTTT. Using reference TRBV7-3 and TRBJ2-2 for the parts outside the CDR3, the full variable domain is GAGVSQTPSNKVTEKGKYVELRCDPISGHTALYWYRQSLGQGPEFLIYFQGTGAADDSGLPNDRFFAVRPEGSVSTLKIQRTERGDSAVYLCASSPKASGATGELFFGEGSRLTVL.